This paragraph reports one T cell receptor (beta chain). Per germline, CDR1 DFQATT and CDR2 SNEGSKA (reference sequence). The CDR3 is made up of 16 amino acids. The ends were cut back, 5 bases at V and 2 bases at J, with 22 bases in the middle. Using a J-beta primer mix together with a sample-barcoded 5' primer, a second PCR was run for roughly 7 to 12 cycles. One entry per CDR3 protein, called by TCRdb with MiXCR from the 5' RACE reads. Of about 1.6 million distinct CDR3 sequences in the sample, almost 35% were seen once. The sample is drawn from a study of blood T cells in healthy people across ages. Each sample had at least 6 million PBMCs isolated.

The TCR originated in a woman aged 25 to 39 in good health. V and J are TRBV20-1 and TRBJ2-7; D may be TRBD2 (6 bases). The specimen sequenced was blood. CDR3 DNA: TGCAGTGCTCGACGTCCTGGGGCTAGCGAGGCCTACGAGCAGTACTTC. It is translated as CSARRPGASEAYEQYF.